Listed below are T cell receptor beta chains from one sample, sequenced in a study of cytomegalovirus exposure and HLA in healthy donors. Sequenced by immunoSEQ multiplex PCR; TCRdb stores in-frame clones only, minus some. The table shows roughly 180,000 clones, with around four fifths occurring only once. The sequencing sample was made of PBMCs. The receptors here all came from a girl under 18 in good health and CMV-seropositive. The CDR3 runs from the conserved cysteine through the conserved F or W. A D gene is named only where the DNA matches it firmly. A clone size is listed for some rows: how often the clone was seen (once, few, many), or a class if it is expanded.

CDR3 protein: CASRGTGGGGNQPQHF
CDR3 DNA: TGTGCCAGTAGGGGGACAGGGGGCGGAGGCAATCAGCCCCAGCATTTT
clone size: .
D gene: TRBD1
J gene: TRBJ1-5
V gene: TRBV19

CDR3 protein: CASSSDRGRLGKLFF
CDR3 DNA: TGTGCCAGCAGCTCCGACAGGGGGCGCTTGGGAAAACTGTTTTTT
clone size: .
D gene: TRBD1
J gene: TRBJ1-4
V gene: TRBV13

CDR3 protein: CAWRGQSGSTF
CDR3 DNA: TGTGCCTGGAGGGGACAGTCTGGATCCACCTTC
clone size: few
D gene: TRBD1
J gene: TRBJ1-2
V gene: TRBV30

CDR3 protein: CASSLGRGRIEDTQYF
CDR3 DNA: TGTGCCAGCAGCTTAGGAAGGGGGCGCATAGAGGATACGCAGTATTTT
clone size: .
D gene: TRBD1
J gene: TRBJ2-3
V gene: TRBV11-3

CDR3 protein: CASSLDSRSRGTQYF
CDR3 DNA: TGTGCCAGCAGCTTAGATAGCCGATCCCGGGGGACCCAGTACTTC
clone size: few
D gene: .
J gene: TRBJ2-5
V gene: TRBV11-3

CDR3 protein: CASTEMAGGVMNTEAFF
CDR3 DNA: TGCGCCAGCACGGAGATGGCAGGGGGCGTGATGAACACTGAAGCTTTCTTT
clone size: .
D gene: TRBD1
J gene: TRBJ1-1
V gene: TRBV5-1

CDR3 protein: CASSLVMGQSNEKLFF
CDR3 DNA: TGTGCCAGCAGCTTAGTTATGGGACAGAGTAATGAAAAACTGTTTTTT
clone size: .
D gene: TRBD1
J gene: TRBJ1-4
V gene: TRBV7-9

CDR3 protein: CASSSRDAGNTIYF
CDR3 DNA: TGCGCCAGCAGCTCCCGGGATGCTGGAAACACCATATATTTT
clone size: .
D gene: .
J gene: TRBJ1-3
V gene: TRBV5-1

CDR3 protein: CASSLQTGLATDTQYF
CDR3 DNA: TGCGCCAGCAGCCTTCAAACAGGGCTGGCCACAGATACGCAGTATTTT
clone size: .
D gene: .
J gene: TRBJ2-3
V gene: TRBV5-1

CDR3 protein: CASSEAERQGLGYTF
CDR3 DNA: TGTGCCAGCAGTGAAGCGGAAAGGCAGGGGCTTGGCTACACCTTC
clone size: few
D gene: .
J gene: TRBJ1-2
V gene: TRBV6-1

CDR3 protein: CASSPTGRLRGANEKLFF
CDR3 DNA: TGTGCCAGCAGTCCGACGGGGAGACTTCGCGGGGCTAATGAAAAACTGTTTTTT
clone size: .
D gene: .
J gene: TRBJ1-4
V gene: TRBV2

CDR3 protein: CASSLGLWETQYF
CDR3 DNA: TGTGCCAGCAGCTTGGGACTGTGGGAGACCCAGTACTTC
clone size: .
D gene: .
J gene: TRBJ2-5
V gene: TRBV11-1

CDR3 protein: CASSFRGGGTDTQYF
CDR3 DNA: TGTGCCAGCAGCTTTCGGGGGGGCGGCACAGATACGCAGTATTTT
clone size: .
D gene: TRBD2
J gene: TRBJ2-3
V gene: TRBV13

CDR3 protein: CASSLEGANYGYTF
CDR3 DNA: TGCGCCAGCAGCTTGGAGGGGGCGAACTATGGCTACACCTTC
clone size: .
D gene: TRBD1
J gene: TRBJ1-2
V gene: TRBV5-1

CDR3 protein: CASSLATGSGRSYEQYF
CDR3 DNA: TGCGCCAGCAGCTTGGCCACAGGAAGCGGGAGGTCCTACGAGCAGTACTTC
clone size: .
D gene: TRBD2
J gene: TRBJ2-7
V gene: TRBV5-1

CDR3 protein: CASSWGGSKNIQYF
CDR3 DNA: TGTGCCAGCAGCTGGGGGGGATCTAAAAACATTCAGTACTTC
clone size: .
D gene: TRBD2
J gene: TRBJ2-4
V gene: TRBV13